This section outlines one T cell receptor (beta chain) sequence together with its context. The data belong to a study of blood T cell repertoires in COVID-19. Recruited during active infection, patients (from Seattle) were subsequently followed longitudinally. From germline, CDR1 is SGHRS and CDR2 YFSETQ. Losses at the gene ends were 5 bases for V and 1 base for J; bases not matched to a gene: 7. The CDR3 runs to 15 residues. The repertoire was sequenced with immunoSEQ multiplex PCR; TCRdb's copy has only in-frame clones and lacks some. The table records 180,000 or so clones, approximately 80% of them present only once.

The sequenced sample consisted of peripheral blood. This TCR was sampled from a woman aged 40 to 50 with COVID-19, enrolled during active disease. The chain links TRBV5-1 to TRBJ2-7; the match to TRBD1 covers 9 bases. CDR3 bases: TGCGCCAGCAGGGTAGGGGACAGGGTATCCTACGAGCAGTACTTC. Its protein product is CASRVGDRVSYEQYF.